These 25 T cell receptor beta chains came from one sample sequenced in a study of T cell changes during pregnancy in multiple sclerosis. Data came from immunoSEQ multiplex PCR; TCRdb stores just in-frame clones and leaves some out. The sample lists around 44,000 clones; roughly nine tenths were seen once. Sequenced here: CD4+ T cells from peripheral blood mononuclear cells, sampled in the second trimester of pregnancy. The receptor source for this set is a female donor with multiple sclerosis, enrolled in a pregnancy study.

V usage is TRBV11-2 and J usage is TRBJ2-7; 12 bases match TRBD1. The junction had 10 bases not matched to a gene; V was cut back by 6 bases and J by 7 bases. From germline, CDR1 is SGHAT and CDR2 FQNNGV. The CDR3 spans 15 residues. The CDR3 reads CASRAGTGGWREQYF. CDR3 in DNA: TGTGCCAGCAGGGCCGGGACAGGGGGCTGGCGAGAGCAGTACTTC.

The chain couples TRBV6-5 to TRBJ1-2; 10 nucleotides match TRBD1. Germline trimming cut 2 bases from V and 5 bases from J; bases unmatched to any gene: 5. The CDR3 has 15 residues. Germline V lookup: CDR1 MNHEY, CDR2 SVGAGI. Here the CDR3 reads CASSYPPGQGYGYTF. The DNA for the CDR3 is TGTGCCAGCAGTTACCCCCCGGGACAGGGGTATGGCTACACCTTC.

This clone was seen once. The rearrangement uses TRBV7-3 and TRBJ2-3; D gene uncertain. Germline CDR1 reads SGHTA; CDR2 reads FQGTGA. The CDR3 runs 14 residues. Trimming took off 5 bases at V and 5 bases at J, with 14 bases between the two ends. As DNA, the CDR3 is TGTGCCAGCAGCCCCTTGGCTTCCATAGATACGCAGTATTTT. Amino acids: CASSPLASIDTQYF.

V usage is TRBV28 and J usage is TRBJ2-3; TRBD2 matches 7 bases. The CDR3 runs to 15 residues. With 8 bases clipped from V and 2 bases from J, the junction kept 10 bases outside the gene matches. Germline V lookup: CDR1 MDHEN, CDR2 SYDVKM. The CDR3 reads CASALGRGHTDTQYF. The CDR3 DNA follows: TGTGCCAGCGCTCTGGGGAGGGGCCACACAGATACGCAGTATTTT.

V gene TRBV7-2 combines with J gene TRBJ2-7; a possible D gene is TRBD2 (5 bases). The CDR3 covers 16 residues. The germline CDR1 and CDR2 sequences are SGHTA and FQGNSA. V was clipped by 8 bases and J by 1 base, with 21 bases between them. CDR3 in DNA: TGTGCCAGCGGGAACCCGGGGTCTTCCAGGTCCTACGAGCAGTACTTC. It yields the protein CASGNPGSSRSYEQYF.

This clone turned up a few times. CDR3 DNA: TGTGCCAGCACCAAAGGCTGGAGAAGAACCGGGGAGCTGTTTTTT. Protein: CASTKGWRRTGELFF. This chain links TRBV28 with TRBJ2-2; unclear D gene. The CDR3 runs 15 residues. Trimming shortened V by 7 bases and J by 5 bases, and 17 bases separated the two germline ends. Germline V CDR1 and CDR2: MDHEN, SYDVKM. Variable domain in full (rest from reference TRBV28 and TRBJ2-2): DVKVTQSSRYLVKRTGEKVFLECVQDMDHENMFWYRQDPGLGLRLIYFSYDVKMKEKGDIPEGYSVSREKKERFSLILESASTNQTSMYLCASTKGWRRTGELFFGEGSRLTVL.

As concerns this clone: Different DNA sequences within this sample yield the same CDR3. The CDR3 sequence is CASSPTGGGEQFF. The CDR3 nucleotides are TGTGCCAGCTCGCCGACAGGGGGAGGGGAGCAGTTCTTC. V usage is TRBV18 and J usage is TRBJ2-1, with 9 bases lining up with TRBD1. Germline V gives CDR1 KGHSH, CDR2 LQKENI. With 6 bases clipped from V and 10 bases from J, the junction kept 7 bases outside the gene matches. This CDR3 has 13 residues.

A remark on this clone: At one end the junction does not follow the germline gene, possibly because of a read error. The rearrangement uses TRBV7-9 and TRBJ2-7; D is perhaps TRBD2 (6 bases). The germline V gene encodes CDR1 SEHNR and CDR2 FQNEAQ (reference sequence). There are 15 residues in the CDR3. The CDR3 nucleotides are TGTGCCAGCAGCTTAGAGGGCGGGAACTCCCACGAGCAGTACTTC. Translating gives CASSLEGGNSHEQYF.

The chain joins TRBV18 to TRBJ2-3; 9 nucleotides align to TRBD1. Germline values: CDR1 KGHSH, CDR2 LQKENI. This CDR3 has 17 residues. V was pared by 1 base and J by 3 bases, with 8 bases of the junction left unmatched. This chain's CDR3 is CASSPRPPGQGTDTQYF. The CDR3 DNA reads TGTGCCAGCTCACCACGGCCTCCGGGACAGGGAACAGATACGCAGTATTTT.

The gene calls are TRBV6-5 and TRBJ2-5; tentative D call: TRBD1 (5 bases). This CDR3 comprises 11 residues. Germline V CDR1 and CDR2: MNHEY, SVGAGI. Deletions cut 9 bases from V and 4 bases from J, with 9 bases between. CDR3 residues: CASGQGETQYF. The CDR3, as DNA: TGTGCCAGTGGACAAGGAGAGACCCAGTACTTC.

The chain employs TRBV19 and TRBJ2-1; TRBD1 matches 7 bases. Germline lookup yields CDR1 LNHDA and CDR2 SQIVND (reference sequence). This CDR3 region has 18 residues. J was trimmed by 0 bases and V by 6 bases; bases with no gene match: 14. Here the CDR3 reads CASSPGQELPSSYNEQFF. The CDR3 nucleotides are TGTGCCAGTAGCCCCGGACAGGAGCTTCCGAGCTCCTACAATGAGCAGTTCTTC.

CDR3 residues: CSSGLAENNEQFF. The DNA of the CDR3 is TGCAGCTCCGGACTAGCGGAGAACAATGAGCAGTTCTTC. The J gene is TRBJ2-1, the V gene TRBV29-1, with TRBD2 matching over 10 bases. CDR1 is SQVTM and CDR2 is ANQGSEA in the germline V gene. The CDR3 contains 13 residues. Unmatched junction bases numbered 6, after V lost 8 bases and J lost 5 bases.

This clone was seen only once. This chain connects TRBV10-2 to TRBJ2-3; 11 positions match TRBD2. Looked up from germline, CDR1 is WSHSY and CDR2 is SAAADI. This CDR3 has 16 amino acids. Losses at the gene ends were 5 bases for V and 2 bases for J; bases not matched to a gene: 6. The CDR3: CASSPTSGTPTDTQYF. The DNA for the CDR3 is TGCGCCAGCAGTCCGACTAGCGGGACCCCCACAGATACGCAGTATTTT.

This clone was recorded only once. V gene TRBV9 combines with J gene TRBJ2-7, with D tentatively TRBD2 (6 bases). The V gene's germline CDR1 is SGDLS and CDR2 YYNGEE. V shed 4 bases and J shed 7 bases, with 18 bases lying between them. The CDR3 runs 14 residues. The CDR3 loop is CASSPLWGLTEQYF. The CDR3 nucleotides are TGTGCCAGCAGCCCTCTGTGGGGACTGACGGAGCAGTACTTC. The complete variable domain, with remaining parts taken from reference TRBV9 and TRBJ2-7, reads DSGVTQTPKHLITATGQRVTLRCSPRSGDLSVYWYQQSLDQGLQFLIQYYNGEERAKGNILERFSAQQFPDLHSELNLSSLELGDSALYFCASSPLWGLTEQYFGPGTRLTVT.

The chain is built from TRBV9 and TRBJ2-1, with 10 positions matching TRBD2. Germline V gives CDR1 SGDLS, CDR2 YYNGEE. V shed 0 bases, J shed 4 bases, and the junction held 7 bases outside the gene matches. CDR3 length equals 17 residues. CDR3 sequence reads: CASSVGQREGFYNEQFF. The CDR3 DNA reads as TGTGCCAGCAGCGTAGGCCAGCGGGAGGGATTTTACAATGAGCAGTTCTTC.

The V gene is TRBV7-2, the J gene TRBJ2-7, with 7 bases identical to TRBD1. CDR1 is SGHTA and CDR2 is FQGNSA in the germline V gene. The ends lost 4 bases at V and 7 bases at J; junction bases unmatched: 10. This CDR3 is built from 14 residues. The CDR3, as DNA: TGTGCCAGCAGCTCGACAGGGAGAGATTGGGAGCAGTACTTC. Encoded protein: CASSSTGRDWEQYF.

The CDR3 region has the DNA TGTGCCAGTAGAGGACAGGGAGCTGGGGCCAACGTCCTGACTTTC. Its protein is CASRGQGAGANVLTF. The chain has TRBV19 and TRBJ2-6, with TRBD1 identical over 8 bases. CDR3 length: 15 amino acids. Germline V gene data show CDR1 as LNHDA and CDR2 as SQIVND (reference sequence). V shed 6 bases, J shed 2 bases, and the junction held 3 bases outside the gene matches.

This sequence joins TRBV28 and TRBJ2-7; unclear D gene. This CDR3 region has 13 residues. The ends were cut back, 5 bases at V and 3 bases at J, with 11 bases in the middle. Per the germline V gene, CDR1 is MDHEN and CDR2 is SYDVKM. This chain's CDR3 is CASSLSYSYEQYF. CDR3 nucleotides: TGTGCCAGCAGTCTATCGTACAGCTACGAGCAGTACTTC.

This chain links TRBV5-4 with TRBJ1-3, with D unclear. V lost 4 bases, J lost 0 bases, and 14 bases lay in between. The CDR3 extends over 16 amino acids. CDR1 is SGHNT and CDR2 is YYREEE in the germline V gene (reference sequence). The CDR3 loop reads CASSLTQAPSGNTIYF. The CDR3 coding sequence is TGTGCCAGCAGCCTTACTCAGGCCCCCTCTGGAAACACCATATATTTT.

V is TRBV28 and J is TRBJ2-3; 8 bases agree with TRBD1. Germline V gene lookup returns CDR1 MDHEN and CDR2 SYDVKM. J was trimmed by 1 base and V by 5 bases; bases with no gene match: 5. The CDR3 is 15 residues long. CDR3 protein: CASSTPQGGTDTQYF. CDR3 coding DNA: TGTGCCAGCAGTACCCCACAGGGGGGCACAGATACGCAGTATTTT.

The rearrangement uses TRBV19 and TRBJ1-1; D is perhaps TRBD1 (5 bases). The V end was cut by 5 bases, the J end by 9 bases, with 16 bases between. Germline CDR1 and CDR2: LNHDA and SQIVND (reference sequence). The CDR3 sequence is 13 residues long. CDR3 DNA: TGTGCCAGTAGTTCCCTCGGGAGGGGACAAGCTTTCTTT. Its translation: CASSSLGRGQAFF.

The chain is built from TRBV6-1 and TRBJ2-2, with 10 bases lining up with TRBD1. The ends lost 8 bases at V and 4 bases at J; junction bases unmatched: 7. Germline V gene data show CDR1 as MNHNS and CDR2 as SASEGT. The CDR3 has 15 residues. CDR3 sequence: CASFFRQGATGELFF. The CDR3 DNA is TGTGCCAGCTTCTTTCGACAGGGGGCCACCGGGGAGCTGTTTTTT.

The chain is built from TRBV5-1 and TRBJ1-2; maybe TRBD1 (6 bases). V shed 4 bases and J shed 8 bases, with 18 bases lying between them. Looked up from germline, CDR1 is SGHRS and CDR2 is YFSETQ. The CDR3 is made up of 14 amino acids. CDR3 DNA: TGCGCCAGCAGCCCCGGACAGATCGGGACGGGCTACACCTTC. It is translated as CASSPGQIGTGYTF. Variable domain in full (rest from reference TRBV5-1 and TRBJ1-2): KAGVTQTPRYLIKTRGQQVTLSCSPISGHRSVSWYQQTPGQGLQFLFEYFSETQRNKGNFPGRFSGRQFSNSRSEMNVSTLELGDSALYLCASSPGQIGTGYTFGSGTRLTVV.

This clone was observed a single time. The chain carries TRBV18 and TRBJ2-5; TRBD2 matches 7 bases. The CDR3 contains 17 residues. Looked up from germline, CDR1 is KGHSH and CDR2 is LQKENI. V was clipped by 5 bases and J by 6 bases; unmatched bases: 18. CDR3 sequence (DNA): TGTGCCAGCTCAACCTTTTCCGGGACTACATTTAGAAAGACCCAGTACTTC. Amino acid sequence: CASSTFSGTTFRKTQYF. Filled out from reference TRBV18 and TRBJ2-5, the complete variable domain reads NAGVMQNPRHLVRRRGQEARLRCSPMKGHSHVYWYRQLPEEGLKFMVYLQKENIIDESGMPKERFSAEFPKEGPSILRIQQVVRGDSAAYFCASSTFSGTTFRKTQYFGPGTRLLVL.

The chain couples TRBV6-5 to TRBJ2-3; 7 nucleotides line up with TRBD2. Trimming cost V 7 bases and J 2 bases; bases outside gene matches: 6. The CDR3 totals 14 residues. Germline CDR1 and CDR2: MNHEY and SVGAGI. CDR3 nucleotides: TGTGCCAGCAAGCGGGATCCCCCCACAGATACGCAGTATTTT. This gives the protein CASKRDPPTDTQYF.